This T cell receptor beta chain originates from a study of blood T cell repertoires in COVID-19. Whole-study context: Researchers got acute and convalescent COVID-19 samples from the United States, Italy and Spain. In each case, the material was cDNA or gDNA derived from T cells, B-cell-depleted T cells, or PBMCs.

As originally analysed: Amplification with reference gene primers provided the estimates of nucleated cell counts. The table came from immunoSEQ multiplex PCR; TCRdb's copy has only in-frame clones and leaves some out. The V and J calls and the clone size are those of that table, but D and trimming were determined from the DNA. The sample comprises a few hundred thousand clones, around 87% of which are singletons, and about 8% rests with the top ten. Sample: peripheral blood. The TCR comes from a woman between 45 and 65 years old who had recovered from COVID-19.

The CDR3: CASSPRTASITEAFF. The CDR3 coding sequence is TGTGCCAGTAGTCCCCGGACAGCATCCATCACTGAAGCTTTCTTT. V and J are TRBV19 and TRBJ1-1; D perhaps matches TRBD1 (6 bases). Trimming took off 5 bases at V and 4 bases at J, with 17 bases between the two ends. This CDR3 is built from 15 residues. CDR1 LNHDA and CDR2 SQIVND come from the germline V gene (reference sequence).